The clone carrying this TCR beta chain has more than one count but fewer than ten. CDR3 length: 15 amino acids. CDR1 is ENHRY, CDR2 SYGVKD, per germline. Trimming removed 11 bases from V and 1 base from J; junction bases left unmatched: 14. This entry is derived from a study of blood T cells in healthy people across ages. It was with a sample-barcoded 5' primer and a J-beta primer mix that a second PCR of about 6 to 12 cycles was run. TCRdb re-derived calls from the 5' RACE reads in MiXCR, one entry per CDR3 protein. Among approximately 2,000,000 distinct CDR3 sequences, about 39% were seen once, and the ten largest hold roughly 23%.

The rearrangement links TRBV10-3 to TRBJ2-7; 7 nucleotides agree with TRBD1. The receptor was isolated from a human donor in good health. What was sequenced was blood. The CDR3 reads CASQDGAGGSYEQYF. The CDR3 coding sequence is TGTGCCTCTCAGGACGGGGCAGGGGGTTCCTACGAGCAGTACTTC.